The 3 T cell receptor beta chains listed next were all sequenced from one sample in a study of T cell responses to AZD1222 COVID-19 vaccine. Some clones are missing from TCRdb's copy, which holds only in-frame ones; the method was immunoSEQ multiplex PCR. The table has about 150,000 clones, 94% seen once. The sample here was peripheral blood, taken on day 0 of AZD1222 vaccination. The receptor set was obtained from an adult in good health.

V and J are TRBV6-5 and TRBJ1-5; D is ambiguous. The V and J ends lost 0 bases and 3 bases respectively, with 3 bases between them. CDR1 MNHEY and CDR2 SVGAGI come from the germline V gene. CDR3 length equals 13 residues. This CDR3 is CASSYSTNQPQHF. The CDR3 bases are TGTGCCAGCAGTTACTCGACCAATCAGCCCCAGCATTTT.

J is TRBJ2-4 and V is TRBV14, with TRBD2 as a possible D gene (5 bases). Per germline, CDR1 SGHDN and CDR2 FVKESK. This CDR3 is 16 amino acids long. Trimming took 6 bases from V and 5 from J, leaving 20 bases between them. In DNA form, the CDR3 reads TGTGCCAGCAGTCAGGTAGCGCTAGGAGTAGAAAACATTCAGTACTTC. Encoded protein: CASSQVALGVENIQYF.

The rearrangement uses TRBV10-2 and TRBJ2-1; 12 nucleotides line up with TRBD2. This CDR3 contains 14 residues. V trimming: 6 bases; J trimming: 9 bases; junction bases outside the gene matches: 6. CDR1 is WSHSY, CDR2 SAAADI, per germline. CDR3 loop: CASRTSGGQGEQFF. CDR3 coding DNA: TGCGCCAGCAGAACTAGCGGGGGGCAGGGTGAGCAGTTCTTC.